The 20 T cell receptor beta chains presented below share a single source sample, sequenced in a study of blood T cell repertoires in COVID-19. The repertoire was sequenced with immunoSEQ multiplex PCR; TCRdb's copy has only in-frame clones and lacks some. The sample has 250,000 to 350,000 clones, around 84% seen once. Sequenced input: peripheral blood. These receptors were collected from a human donor with COVID-19, enrolled during active disease. The donor label of this sample is uncertain.

The chain employs TRBV5-3 and TRBJ1-6, with D maybe TRBD1 (5 bases). TRBV5-3 is treated as an ORF (open reading frame) with a function not yet certain. V dropped 0 bases and J dropped 14 bases, with 18 bases sitting between them. This CDR3 has 15 amino acids. In DNA form, the CDR3 reads TGTGCCAGAAGCTTGGCTTATCCGAAGCGGGGGACCCTCCACTTT. Translated: CARSLAYPKRGTLHF.

The chain employs TRBV30 and TRBJ2-7; 15 nucleotides line up with TRBD2. CDR1 GTSNPN and CDR2 SVGIG come from the germline V gene (reference sequence). The CDR3 has 16 residues. Unmatched junction bases numbered 7, after V lost 4 bases and J lost 3 bases. This CDR3 is CAWTGTSGRSSYEQYF. As DNA, the CDR3 is TGTGCCTGGACCGGGACTAGCGGGAGGTCCAGCTACGAGCAGTACTTC. The variable domain in full, with the rest retrieved from reference TRBV30 and TRBJ2-7, is SQTIHQWPATLVQPVGSPLSLECTVEGTSNPNLYWYRQAAGRGLQLLFYSVGIGQISSEVPQNLSASRPQDRQFILSSKKLLLSDSGFYLCAWTGTSGRSSYEQYFGPGTRLTVT.

V gene TRBV28 combines with J gene TRBJ2-2; 12 bases align to TRBD2. CDR1 and CDR2 (germline): MDHEN, SYDVKM. The CDR3 length is 16 residues. Trimming took 2 bases from V and 7 from J; bases not matched to a gene: 5. The CDR3 loop is CASSLTLAGGNGELFF. The CDR3 coding sequence is TGTGCCAGCAGTTTAACTCTAGCGGGAGGGAACGGGGAGCTGTTTTTT. The entire variable domain, with the rest obtained from reference TRBV28 and TRBJ2-2, is as follows: DVKVTQSSRYLVKRTGEKVFLECVQDMDHENMFWYRQDPGLGLRLIYFSYDVKMKEKGDIPEGYSVSREKKERFSLILESASTNQTSMYLCASSLTLAGGNGELFFGEGSRLTVL.

This clone was detected only once. The chain links TRBV19 to TRBJ2-5; maybe TRBD2 (6 bases). V lost 4 bases and J lost 7, with 19 bases in between. Germline loops: CDR1 LNHDA, CDR2 SQIVND (reference sequence). This CDR3 contains 15 residues. This chain's CDR3 is CASSSLASTFGTQYF. The CDR3 DNA is TGTGCCAGTAGTAGTCTAGCGTCAACTTTCGGGACCCAGTACTTC.

This chain's CDR3 is CASSQDYGLAGNEQFF. The CDR3 DNA follows: TGCGCCAGCAGCCAAGATTATGGACTAGCCGGCAATGAGCAGTTCTTC. This chain links TRBV4-3 with TRBJ2-1, with 8 positions matching TRBD2. CDR3 length equals 16 residues. V trimming: 0 bases; J trimming: 6 bases; junction bases outside the gene matches: 7. Germline V lookup: CDR1 LGHNA, CDR2 YSLEER.

J is TRBJ2-7 and V is TRBV4-2, with D possibly being TRBD2 (6 bases). The ends were cut back, 0 bases at V and 4 bases at J, with 28 bases in the middle. CDR3 length: 20 amino acids. Per germline, CDR1 LGHNA and CDR2 YNFKEQ. Here the CDR3 reads CASSQDDRTTDNTPRYEQYF. The CDR3 region has the DNA TGTGCCAGCAGCCAAGATGATAGGACTACCGACAATACCCCTCGTTACGAGCAGTACTTC.

This chain connects TRBV3-1 (or the pseudogene TRBV3-2) to TRBJ1-1, with TRBD1 matching over 7 bases. This CDR3 has 14 residues. After removal of 4 bases from V and 2 bases from J, the junction contained 4 bases not matched to a gene. Germline CDR1 is LGHDT and CDR2 is YNNKEL (reference sequence). CDR3 residues: CASSLTGTNTEAFF. CDR3 DNA: TGTGCCAGCAGCCTGACAGGGACCAACACTGAAGCTTTCTTT.

This clone was recorded only once. The chain is built from TRBV6-6 and TRBJ2-3; D not resolved. Trimming left V 0 bases short and J 6 bases short, with 10 bases between. CDR1 and CDR2 from the germline V gene are MNHNY and SVGAGI (reference sequence). The length of the CDR3 is 14 residues. CDR3 loop: CASSYSSPRDTQYF. Written as DNA, the CDR3 is TGTGCCAGCAGTTACTCGTCGCCGCGGGATACGCAGTATTTT.

V gene TRBV15 combines with J gene TRBJ1-5; TRBD1 agrees at 10 bases. V gave up 3 bases and J gave up 0 bases; unmatched junction bases: 8. Germline-derived CDR1 and CDR2 are LNHNV and YYDKDF (reference sequence). The CDR3 length is 18 residues. CDR3 sequence reads: CATSRQRTGGSSNQPQHF. CDR3 nucleotide sequence: TGTGCCACCAGCAGGCAGAGGACAGGGGGATCTAGCAATCAGCCCCAGCATTTT.

The chain recombines TRBV27 with TRBJ1-1; 9 positions match TRBD1. The length of the CDR3 is 13 residues. Germline V gene lookup returns CDR1 MNHEY and CDR2 SMNVEV (reference sequence). V trimming: 6 bases; J trimming: 4 bases; junction bases outside the gene matches: 3. CDR3 residues: CASRGQGFTEAFF. Written as DNA, the CDR3 is TGTGCCAGCAGGGGACAGGGATTCACTGAAGCTTTCTTT.

This chain joins TRBV20-1 and TRBJ1-2; no reliable D call. Trimming left V 4 bases short and J 8 bases short, with 11 bases between. The germline CDR1 and CDR2 sequences are DFQATT and SNEGSKA (reference sequence). There are 11 residues in the CDR3. This CDR3 reads CSAKDPGGYTF. CDR3 sequence (DNA): TGCAGTGCTAAAGACCCCGGGGGCTACACCTTC.

The chain couples TRBV18 to TRBJ1-1; 9 positions agree with TRBD1. This CDR3 spans 15 amino acids. The germline V gene has CDR1 KGHSH and CDR2 LQKENI. V lost 4 bases to trimming and J lost 3 bases; unmatched junction nucleotides: 6. In DNA, the CDR3 is TGTGCCAGCTCACTCTCGACAGGGGGGGACACTGAAGCTTTCTTT. Translation gives CASSLSTGGDTEAFF.

The CDR3 loop is CASSLQPANGYTF. Here the CDR3 DNA reads TGTGCCAGCAGCTTACAGCCAGCGAATGGCTACACCTTC. V usage is TRBV7-2 and J usage is TRBJ1-2; D is unresolved. V lost 2 bases, J lost 6 bases, and 10 bases lay in between. The CDR3 totals 13 residues. Germline V gives CDR1 SGHTA, CDR2 FQGNSA.

The rearrangement links TRBV19 to TRBJ2-5; weak D call: TRBD1 (5 bases). V was pared by 5 bases and J by 1 base, with 14 bases between. The germline gives CDR1 LNHDA, CDR2 SQIVND (reference sequence). This CDR3 has 15 residues. CDR3 DNA: TGTGCCAGTAGTCCACTTAGGGGTGGCCAAGAGACCCAGTACTTC. It specifies CASSPLRGGQETQYF.

The chain recombines TRBV5-5 with TRBJ1-4, with a tentative D call TRBD1 (5 bases). V was shortened by 1 base and J by 4 bases, with 11 bases between the two germline ends. This CDR3 is 15 amino acids long. Germline loops: CDR1 SGHKS, CDR2 YYEKEE (reference sequence). The DNA for the CDR3 is TGTGCCAGCAGCTTGTCATGGGGCGATAATGAAAAACTGTTTTTT. Translating it yields CASSLSWGDNEKLFF. Full variable domain (missing parts from reference TRBV5-5 and TRBJ1-4): DAGVTQSPTHLIKTRGQQVTLRCSPISGHKSVSWYQQVLGQGPQFIFQYYEKEERGRGNFPDRFSARQFPNYSSELNVNALLLGDSALYLCASSLSWGDNEKLFFGSGTQLSVL.

This sequence joins TRBV3-1 (or the pseudogene TRBV3-2) and TRBJ2-7; possibly TRBD2 for D (5 bases). The germline CDR1 and CDR2 sequences are LGHDT and YNNKEL (reference sequence). This CDR3 is built from 13 residues. The V end lost 2 bases, the J end lost 1 base, and 6 bases lay between the germline ends. In DNA form, the CDR3 reads TGTGCCAGCAGCCAACTAGCTTCCTACGAGCAGTACTTC. Protein sequence: CASSQLASYEQYF.

The chain joins TRBV3-1 (or the pseudogene TRBV3-2) to TRBJ1-6, with D maybe TRBD1 (5 bases). CDR1 is LGHDT, CDR2 YNNKEL, per germline (reference sequence). The CDR3 runs to 14 residues. Deletions cut 4 bases from V and 10 bases from J, with 14 bases between. DNA of the CDR3: TGTGCCAGCAGCCGGGGCCAAACAGAGTCACCCCTCCACTTT. Its protein product is CASSRGQTESPLHF.

This chain connects TRBV28 to TRBJ2-7, with 12 bases fitting TRBD2. The CDR3 is 15 amino acids. Germline CDR1 reads MDHEN; CDR2 reads SYDVKM. J lost 3 bases, V lost 6 bases, and 6 bases had no gene match. The CDR3 DNA reads as TGTGCCAGCAGCCGACTAGCGGGAGCATACTACGAGCAGTACTTC. This sequence encodes CASSRLAGAYYEQYF.

The chain employs TRBV6-5 and TRBJ1-2, with TRBD1 as a possible D gene (5 bases). The germline CDR1 and CDR2 sequences are MNHEY and SVGAGI. This CDR3 has 15 residues. Deletions cut 0 bases from V and 8 bases from J, with 16 bases between. The CDR3 here is CASSYSQGLSRGYTF. In DNA, the CDR3 is TGTGCCAGCAGTTACTCCCAGGGCTTATCGAGAGGCTACACCTTC.

This clone was recorded a few times. The V and J genes are TRBV4-1 and TRBJ1-1, with 7 bases lining up with TRBD1. Germline V gives CDR1 MGHRA, CDR2 YSYEKL. There are 12 residues in the CDR3. Trimming took 1 base from V and 8 from J; bases not matched to a gene: 1. The CDR3 DNA follows: TGCGCCAGCAGCCAAGGACAGGGAGAAGCTTTCTTT. It encodes CASSQGQGEAFF.